A selection of T cell receptor beta chains follows, all from one sample in a study of T cells after yellow fever vaccination. TCRdb re-called the 5' RACE reads through MiXCR, storing one row per CDR3 protein. The top ten clones hold 0.5% to 0.65% of a sample with around 140,000 distinct CDR3 sequences, about 7% of them seen once. Sample: CD4+ T cells sorted from PBMCs, taken 10 days after the yellow fever booster vaccination. The source of these receptors is a man younger than 40 who received the YFV17D yellow fever vaccine. Each CDR3 is given with its conserved first and last residue. The order of the fields is D gene, J gene, clone size, V gene, CDR3 protein, CDR3 DNA. The D gene is left open where the match is weak. Size is stated as once, few, many, or a class for an expanded clone.

D gene: TRBD2
J gene: TRBJ2-1
clone size: many
V gene: TRBV20-1
CDR3 protein: CSARVLAGGPIHEQFF
CDR3 DNA: TGCAGTGCTAGAGTCTTGGCGGGAGGGCCAATTCATGAGCAGTTCTTC

D gene: NA
J gene: TRBJ2-7
clone size: many
V gene: TRBV10-3
CDR3 protein: CAISESPRAYEQYF
CDR3 DNA: TGTGCCATCAGTGAGTCTCCCAGGGCCTACGAGCAGTACTTC

D gene: TRBD1
J gene: TRBJ2-3
clone size: many
V gene: TRBV27
CDR3 protein: CASSLSNRGSTDGQYF
CDR3 DNA: TGTGCCAGCAGTTTATCGAACAGGGGCTCCACAGATGGGCAGTATTTT

D gene: TRBD2
J gene: TRBJ2-5
clone size: many
V gene: TRBV7-2
CDR3 protein: CASSLRGLAGGGGTQYF
CDR3 DNA: TGTGCCAGCAGCCTCAGGGGACTAGCGGGAGGAGGGGGGACCCAGTACTTC

D gene: NA
J gene: TRBJ2-7
clone size: many
V gene: TRBV7-2
CDR3 protein: CASSLTDRYEQYF
CDR3 DNA: TGTGCCAGCAGCTTAACCGACCGGTACGAGCAGTACTTC

D gene: TRBD1
J gene: TRBJ2-7
clone size: many
V gene: TRBV7-2
CDR3 protein: CASSRGQGGYEQYF
CDR3 DNA: TGTGCCAGCAGCAGGGGACAGGGGGGCTACGAGCAGTACTTC

D gene: TRBD2
J gene: TRBJ2-1
clone size: few
V gene: TRBV4-2
CDR3 protein: CASSQRRGLLAGVFDEQFF
CDR3 DNA: TGTGCCAGCAGCCAACGGCGAGGGCTTCTAGCGGGAGTTTTCGATGAGCAGTTCTTC

D gene: NA
J gene: TRBJ1-4
clone size: few
V gene: TRBV20-1
CDR3 protein: CSAVRTGTPNEKLFF
CDR3 DNA: TGCAGTGCTGTGAGAACAGGGACACCTAATGAAAAACTGTTTTTT

D gene: NA
J gene: TRBJ1-2
clone size: many
V gene: TRBV3-1
CDR3 protein: CASSRLLRQGVGYGYTF
CDR3 DNA: TGTGCCAGCAGCCGTTTACTGCGGCAGGGAGTAGGGTATGGCTACACCTTC

D gene: NA
J gene: TRBJ1-2
clone size: many
V gene: TRBV12-3/TRBV12-4
CDR3 protein: CASSYPLSRGEGYTF
CDR3 DNA: TGTGCCAGCAGCTACCCCCTGAGCAGGGGCGAAGGCTACACCTTC

D gene: NA
J gene: TRBJ2-3
clone size: many
V gene: TRBV12-3/TRBV12-4
CDR3 protein: CASSLGRGTDTQYF
CDR3 DNA: TGTGCCAGCAGCTTAGGACGGGGCACAGATACGCAGTATTTT

D gene: TRBD2
J gene: TRBJ2-7
clone size: many
V gene: TRBV7-2
CDR3 protein: CASSGGVLAGGHYEQYF
CDR3 DNA: TGTGCCAGCAGCGGGGGGGTATTAGCGGGAGGGCACTACGAGCAGTACTTC

D gene: NA
J gene: TRBJ2-1
clone size: many
V gene: TRBV10-2
CDR3 protein: CASSDVNEQFF
CDR3 DNA: TGCGCCAGCAGTGATGTCAATGAGCAGTTCTTC

D gene: NA
J gene: TRBJ1-2
clone size: many
V gene: TRBV5-1
CDR3 protein: CASSLEASNYGYTF
CDR3 DNA: TGCGCCAGCAGCTTGGAAGCCAGTAACTATGGCTACACCTTC

D gene: NA
J gene: TRBJ2-1
clone size: many
V gene: TRBV5-1
CDR3 protein: CASSLEQLSSYNEQFF
CDR3 DNA: TGCGCCAGCAGCTTGGAACAGTTGAGCTCCTACAATGAGCAGTTCTTC

D gene: NA
J gene: TRBJ1-2
clone size: many
V gene: TRBV6-1
CDR3 protein: CHVRAGPNNYGYTF
CDR3 DNA: TGTCACGTCCGGGCAGGCCCGAATAACTATGGCTACACCTTC

D gene: TRBD2
J gene: TRBJ2-5
clone size: few
V gene: TRBV5-1
CDR3 protein: CASSLRTGGGEETQYF
CDR3 DNA: TGCGCCAGCAGCTTGAGGACGGGAGGAGGAGAAGAGACCCAGTACTTC

D gene: TRBD2
J gene: TRBJ2-7
clone size: many
V gene: TRBV19
CDR3 protein: CASSDGGSYEQYF
CDR3 DNA: TGTGCCAGTAGTGACGGCGGGAGCTACGAGCAGTACTTC

D gene: NA
J gene: TRBJ2-1
clone size: many
V gene: TRBV21-1
CDR3 protein: CATPGQGSYNEQFF
CDR3 DNA: TGTGCCACCCCGGGACAGGGGTCCTACAATGAGCAGTTCTTC

D gene: TRBD1
J gene: TRBJ2-2
clone size: many
V gene: TRBV7-2
CDR3 protein: CASSPGTEHTGELFF
CDR3 DNA: TGTGCCAGCAGCCCCGGGACAGAGCACACCGGGGAGCTGTTTTTT

D gene: NA
J gene: TRBJ2-5
clone size: many
V gene: TRBV7-2
CDR3 protein: CASSFLQQETQYF
CDR3 DNA: TGTGCCAGCAGCTTCTTACAGCAAGAGACCCAGTACTTC

D gene: TRBD2
J gene: TRBJ2-5
clone size: many
V gene: TRBV29-1
CDR3 protein: CSVNLAGETQYF
CDR3 DNA: TGCAGCGTTAACCTAGCGGGAGAGACCCAGTACTTC

D gene: NA
J gene: TRBJ2-3
clone size: many
V gene: TRBV20-1
CDR3 protein: CSARDDGTATDTQYF
CDR3 DNA: TGCAGTGCTAGAGACGACGGGACTGCAACAGATACGCAGTATTTT

D gene: NA
J gene: TRBJ2-3
clone size: many
V gene: TRBV24-1
CDR3 protein: CATSVADTQYF
CDR3 DNA: TGTGCCACCAGCGTAGCGGATACGCAGTATTTT

D gene: NA
J gene: TRBJ2-7
clone size: many
V gene: TRBV4-3
CDR3 protein: CASSQVWGEGPYEQYF
CDR3 DNA: TGCGCCAGCAGCCAAGTGTGGGGAGAGGGACCCTACGAGCAGTACTTC

D gene: TRBD1
J gene: TRBJ2-1
clone size: many
V gene: TRBV7-2
CDR3 protein: CASSSGQGREQFF
CDR3 DNA: TGTGCCAGCAGCTCCGGACAGGGTCGGGAGCAGTTCTTC

D gene: TRBD2
J gene: TRBJ2-1
clone size: many
V gene: TRBV11-1
CDR3 protein: CAGGTSGSVSSYNEQFF
CDR3 DNA: TGTGCCGGAGGGACTAGCGGGAGTGTAAGCTCCTACAATGAGCAGTTCTTC